This T cell receptor beta chain stems from a study of blood T cells in healthy people across ages. For the second PCR, which ran for roughly 6 to 12 cycles, a sample-barcoded 5' primer and a J-beta primer mix were used. MiXCR was run by TCRdb on the 5' RACE reads, yielding one entry per CDR3 protein. Among some 560,000 distinct CDR3 sequences listed, approximately 26% were seen once. As regards this clonotype: Its target is unknown.

This CDR3 contains 13 residues. Germline V gene sequence: CDR1 DFQATT, CDR2 SNEGSKA (reference sequence). Study-level points and caveats: Diversity of TCR beta per million T cells declined in a roughly linear way with age. CMV status of donors was unknown, possibly confounding expanded clonotype changes.

The same sample was also studied in work on T cells of mothers and their children. That paper states: The entire RNA extract went into cDNA synthesis at about 1.5 ug per 15 ul. Over 8.5 million TCR beta CDR3 reads were obtained from each mother, and some 3.2 million from each child.

This sequence joins TRBV20-1 and TRBJ2-5, with 7 bases aligning to TRBD2. The end of the DNA fits TRBJ2-7 better, so the J call may be wrong. The sequenced material came from blood. This TCR came from a boy younger than 10 in good health. The CDR3 protein is CSARGLSHYEQYF. The CDR3 region has the DNA TGCAGTGCTCGGGGACTATCGCACTACGAGCAGTACTTC.